These T cell receptor beta chains were read from a single sample in a study of shared clonotypes between healthy human individuals. The repertoire was sequenced with immunoSEQ multiplex PCR; TCRdb's copy has only in-frame clones and lacks some. Seen here are 850,000 to 1,200,000 clones, approximately 72% observed once, and the top ten hold around 1.5%. The sample comprised memory CD4+ T cells sorted from blood. The receptor source for this set is a man aged 18 to 29 in good health. The conserved cysteine and the conserved F or W are not part of the CDR3 here. The order of the fields is V gene, CDR3 protein.

V gene: TRBV2; CDR3 protein: ASLRQAHEQY
V gene: TRBV5-5; CDR3 protein: ASSLENPVANEQF
V gene: TRBV19; CDR3 protein: ASSAGQGTGLPQH
V gene: TRBV25-1; CDR3 protein: ASSPLGGNNEQF
V gene: TRBV30; CDR3 protein: AWSLPVGRAF
V gene: TRBV5-1; CDR3 protein: ASSTGQSSYNEQF
V gene: TRBV30; CDR3 protein: ACQPPGQSSPQH
V gene: TRBV9; CDR3 protein: ASSVGLAAWGENTGELF
V gene: TRBV25-1; CDR3 protein: ASSEYKGSGELF
V gene: TRBV25-1; CDR3 protein: ASSELVEQY
V gene: TRBV7-2; CDR3 protein: ASSPSGTSFETQY
V gene: TRBV7-3; CDR3 protein: ASSSEGQLLSGANVLT
V gene: TRBV6-5; CDR3 protein: ASSPLAGTSNEQF
V gene: TRBV7-3; CDR3 protein: ASSLLHGGAGELF
V gene: TRBV28; CDR3 protein: ASRGGGSGEKLF
V gene: TRBV5-1; CDR3 protein: ASSAQGGYGYT
V gene: TRBV19; CDR3 protein: ASSMGLATPYEQY
V gene: TRBV7-3; CDR3 protein: ASSSQGGPGEQF
V gene: TRBV5-6; CDR3 protein: ASSRGAGETQY
V gene: TRBV11-2; CDR3 protein: ASSLGSAGGTDTQY
V gene: TRBV28; CDR3 protein: ASSRTFSYEQY
V gene: TRBV10-3; CDR3 protein: AIAASGGASQETQY
V gene: TRBV6-1; CDR3 protein: ASSETGQGVGETQY
V gene: TRBV9; CDR3 protein: ASSVTGKETQY
V gene: TRBV25-1; CDR3 protein: ASSEGLDFYEQY
V gene: TRBV7-8; CDR3 protein: ASSWGLAGGLSTDTQY
V gene: TRBV5-1; CDR3 protein: ASRNLGAGSWDEQY
V gene: TRBV18; CDR3 protein: ASSPLGGGNTEAF
V gene: TRBV28; CDR3 protein: ASSFGWDTQY
V gene: TRBV29-1; CDR3 protein: SFDRGDTQY
V gene: TRBV7-9; CDR3 protein: ASSSPPGLAGAVYEQY
V gene: TRBV4-1; CDR3 protein: ASSQDARTSGDYNEQF
V gene: TRBV6-5; CDR3 protein: ASSSGLAEETQY
V gene: TRBV5-1; CDR3 protein: ASRGDIQVYGYT
V gene: TRBV28; CDR3 protein: ASIPAPGTESYEQY
V gene: TRBV9; CDR3 protein: ASSINNYNEQF
V gene: TRBV27; CDR3 protein: ASRFAGTGSEKLF
V gene: TRBV5-6; CDR3 protein: ASTEKLAPSTDTQY
V gene: TRBV5-6; CDR3 protein: ASSLSQGVGEGYT
V gene: TRBV7-2; CDR3 protein: ASSLDVANYGYT
V gene: TRBV14; CDR3 protein: ASSQDRSTEAF
V gene: TRBV20-1; CDR3 protein: SARGGQTQY
V gene: TRBV25-1; CDR3 protein: ASSPGQIGTEAF
V gene: TRBV7-2; CDR3 protein: ASSDRQGRNYGYT
V gene: TRBV18; CDR3 protein: ASSRTATYGYT
V gene: TRBV6-6; CDR3 protein: ASSQKLADYEQY
V gene: TRBV6-1; CDR3 protein: ASSDKGTSGSAYEQY